One sample yielded the 24 T cell receptor beta chains listed below, sequenced in a study of blood T cell repertoires in COVID-19. Using immunoSEQ multiplex PCR, the repertoire was profiled, and TCRdb retains in-frame clones only, with some absent. The table includes about 140,000 clones, 88% detected once. The sample was peripheral blood. All receptors come from a man aged 55-75 years with active or convalescent COVID-19.

This clone was picked up one time. V and J are TRBV7-8 and TRBJ2-3; D is unresolved. This CDR3 has 12 amino acids. The germline V and J ends were trimmed by 7 bases and 2 bases, with 7 bases remaining between them. Germline V CDR1 and CDR2: SGHVS, FQNEAQ. CDR3 sequence (DNA): TGTGCCAGCAAGCGATCCACAGATACGCAGTATTTT. Its translation is CASKRSTDTQYF.

This clone was counted a single time. This chain joins TRBV11-2 and TRBJ2-5, with unresolved D. The CDR3 loop spans 15 amino acids. Germline CDR1 and CDR2: SGHAT and FQNNGV. V lost 2 bases and J lost 1, with 11 bases in between. The CDR3 reads CASSLTPNTQETQYF. CDR3 nucleotides: TGTGCCAGCAGCTTAACCCCGAACACCCAAGAGACCCAGTACTTC.

The rearrangement links TRBV7-3 to TRBJ2-2, with D possibly being TRBD1 (6 bases). This CDR3 is built from 14 residues. The V end was cut by 7 bases, the J end by 5 bases, with 14 bases between. Germline CDR1 is SGHTA and CDR2 is FQGTGA. This CDR3 is CASKGQPATGELFF. CDR3 DNA: TGTGCCAGCAAAGGACAGCCCGCGACCGGGGAGCTGTTTTTT.

The rearrangement uses TRBV20-1 and TRBJ1-3; D may be TRBD1 (6 bases). The CDR3 is 17 amino acids. CDR1 is DFQATT and CDR2 is SNEGSKA in the germline V gene (reference sequence). Trimming pared 3 bases from V and 0 bases from J, leaving 18 bases between. CDR3 DNA: TGCAGTGCTAGTAGGCGGGGGCAGAAAAGCTCTGGAAACACCATATATTTT. This codes for CSASRRGQKSSGNTIYF.

V usage is TRBV7-9 and J usage is TRBJ2-2; TRBD1 matches 11 bases. Trimming removed 5 bases from V and 4 bases from J; junction bases left unmatched: 3. The CDR3 loop spans 15 amino acids. Per the germline V gene, CDR1 is SEHNR and CDR2 is FQNEAQ (reference sequence). The CDR3 reads CASSQGTGGTGELFF. In nucleotides, the CDR3 is TGTGCCAGCAGCCAGGGGACAGGGGGCACCGGGGAGCTGTTTTTT.

CDR3 loop: CASGAYYGYTF. CDR3 sequence (DNA): TGTGCCAGCGGAGCCTACTATGGCTACACCTTC. V gene TRBV2 combines with J gene TRBJ1-2; D gene ambiguous. CDR1 and CDR2 (germline): SNHLY, FYNNEI. V dropped 8 bases and J dropped 3 bases, with 7 bases sitting between them. The CDR3 loop spans 11 amino acids.

The chain is built from TRBV10-3 and TRBJ2-7, with 9 positions matching TRBD1. Germline CDR1 ENHRY, CDR2 SYGVKD. The V segment lost 10 bases and the J segment 3 bases; nucleotides outside the gene matches: 7. This CDR3 is 13 amino acids long. This CDR3 is CATGDRGFYEQYF. Here the CDR3 DNA reads TGTGCCACCGGAGACAGGGGGTTCTACGAGCAGTACTTC.

This clone showed up just a few times. The V call is TRBV6-1, the J call TRBJ1-5, with TRBD1 as a possible D gene (6 bases). Germline lookup yields CDR1 MNHNS and CDR2 SASEGT. The CDR3 contains 16 residues. V lost 2 bases and J 2 bases, leaving 13 bases between the germline ends. The CDR3 reads CASSESPNRGNQPQHF. Here the CDR3 DNA reads TGTGCCAGCAGTGAATCCCCTAACAGGGGCAATCAGCCCCAGCATTTT.

This sequence joins TRBV20-1 and TRBJ1-1; D call uncertain. The germline gives CDR1 DFQATT, CDR2 SNEGSKA (reference sequence). The CDR3 has 12 amino acids. V was pared by 3 bases and J by 5 bases, with 10 bases between. The CDR3 sequence: CSASQAGTEAFF. The CDR3 DNA reads TGCAGTGCTAGTCAGGCGGGGACTGAAGCTTTCTTT.

This clone was observed a single time. The chain couples TRBV6-5 to TRBJ2-7, with TRBD2 as a possible D gene (6 bases). The germline V gene encodes CDR1 MNHEY and CDR2 SVGAGI. This CDR3 comprises 15 residues. Deletions cut 0 bases from V and 6 bases from J, with 15 bases between. Here the CDR3 reads CASSYSGGWLGEQYF. CDR3 bases: TGTGCCAGCAGTTACTCCGGGGGATGGTTGGGCGAGCAGTACTTC.

This clone was observed once. V usage is TRBV6-1 and J usage is TRBJ2-7, with 9 bases that match TRBD2. Germline V gives CDR1 MNHNS, CDR2 SASEGT. CDR3 length: 16 amino acids. V gave up 2 bases and J gave up 2 bases; unmatched junction bases: 7. The CDR3 bases are TGTGCCAGCAGTGAAATGGGGCTAGCGGGAACCTACGAGCAGTACTTC. Translation: CASSEMGLAGTYEQYF.

CDR3 loop: CASSYRWGDYEQYF. The CDR3 nucleotides are TGTGCCAGCAGTTACAGGTGGGGAGACTACGAGCAGTACTTC. The chain links TRBV6-5 to TRBJ2-7, with D possibly matching TRBD2 (5 bases). The CDR3 length is 14 residues. Germline lookup yields CDR1 MNHEY and CDR2 SVGAGI. V was trimmed by 2 bases and J by 3 bases, leaving 11 bases between them.

The CDR3 DNA reads as TGCGCCAGCGGTACAGGGTTCATTGAAAAACTGTTTTTT. As protein: CASGTGFIEKLFF. The rearrangement links TRBV5-1 to TRBJ1-4, with D possibly matching TRBD1 (6 bases). The CDR3 is 13 amino acids. V was clipped by 7 bases and J by 7 bases, with 14 bases between them. The germline V gene encodes CDR1 SGHRS and CDR2 YFSETQ. Variable domain in full (rest from reference TRBV5-1 and TRBJ1-4): KAGVTQTPRYLIKTRGQQVTLSCSPISGHRSVSWYQQTPGQGLQFLFEYFSETQRNKGNFPGRFSGRQFSNSRSEMNVSTLELGDSALYLCASGTGFIEKLFFGSGTQLSVL.

V gene TRBV14 combines with J gene TRBJ1-3; D call uncertain. The CDR3 is 15 residues long. Looked up from germline, CDR1 is SGHDN and CDR2 is FVKESK. V gave up 4 bases and J gave up 0 bases, with 10 bases separating them. The CDR3 region has the DNA TGTGCCAGCAGCCCAGGACGGGGCTCTGGAAACACCATATATTTT. Its translation is CASSPGRGSGNTIYF.

J is TRBJ1-1 and V is TRBV6-5; 8 bases map to TRBD1. The CDR3 loop spans 14 amino acids. The germline V gene has CDR1 MNHEY and CDR2 SVGAGI. The V segment lost 5 bases and the J segment 1 base; nucleotides outside the gene matches: 3. The CDR3 DNA reads as TGTGCCAGCAGTACAGACAGGGGGAACACTGAAGCTTTCTTT. The encoded protein is CASSTDRGNTEAFF.

As DNA, the CDR3 is TGTGCCAGCAGCTTCGGGACAGGGTCCTATGGCTACACCTTC. This codes for CASSFGTGSYGYTF. The V and J genes are TRBV7-9 and TRBJ1-2; 9 bases map to TRBD1. CDR3 size: 14 residues. J was trimmed by 4 bases and V by 3 bases; bases with no gene match: 3. Germline V gene lookup returns CDR1 SEHNR and CDR2 FQNEAQ (reference sequence). Looking up the rest from reference TRBV7-9 and TRBJ1-2 gives the full variable domain: DTGVSQNPRHKITKRGQNVTFRCDPISEHNRLYWYRQTLGQGPEFLTYFQNEAQLEKSRLLSDRFSAERPKGSFSTLEIQRTEQGDSAMYLCASSFGTGSYGYTFGSGTRLTVV.

This clone has just one count. The rearrangement joins TRBV6-6 to TRBJ2-7; weak D call: TRBD2 (5 bases). V dropped 2 bases and J dropped 6 bases, with 14 bases sitting between them. Looked up from germline, CDR1 is MNHNY and CDR2 is SVGAGI (reference sequence). The CDR3 covers 14 residues. DNA of the CDR3: TGTGCCAGCAGTTACCGGCAGGCAGGAGGCGAGCAGTACTTC. Translation gives CASSYRQAGGEQYF.

This chain connects TRBV28 to TRBJ2-5; 7 bases agree with TRBD1. This CDR3 contains 19 residues. J was trimmed by 5 bases and V by 6 bases; bases with no gene match: 24. Germline loops: CDR1 MDHEN, CDR2 SYDVKM. CDR3 in amino acids: CASRPPDRVGFRKDETQYF. DNA for the CDR3: TGTGCCAGCAGACCCCCTGACAGGGTAGGGTTTCGGAAGGACGAGACCCAGTACTTC.

CDR3 DNA sequence: TGTGCCAGCAGGGCCGGAATCGGACAGGTCGGTTCTAACTATGGCTACACCTTC. It translates to CASRAGIGQVGSNYGYTF. This chain joins TRBV28 and TRBJ1-2; 7 positions match TRBD1. With 6 bases clipped from V and 0 bases from J, the junction kept 16 bases outside the gene matches. CDR3 size: 18 residues. Germline-derived CDR1 and CDR2 are MDHEN and SYDVKM.

This clone was seen just once. This chain links TRBV7-9 with TRBJ1-2, with TRBD1 as a possible D gene (6 bases). CDR1 is SEHNR and CDR2 is FQNEAQ in the germline V gene (reference sequence). CDR3 size: 11 residues. The V gene lost 5 bases and the J gene lost 8 bases, with 9 bases spanning the gap. DNA of the CDR3: TGTGCCAGCAGCGTAGACAGGGGCTACACCTTC. Its translation is CASSVDRGYTF.

This chain joins TRBV5-5 and TRBJ1-1; tentative D call: TRBD1 (6 bases). The germline V and J ends were trimmed by 3 bases and 4 bases, with 10 bases remaining between them. The CDR3 is 13 residues long. The germline V gene encodes CDR1 SGHKS and CDR2 YYEKEE (reference sequence). The CDR3 nucleotides read TGTGCCAGCAGCTGGGGGACAAGCACTGAAGCTTTCTTT. The encoded protein is CASSWGTSTEAFF.

A single count supports this clone. The rearrangement links TRBV19 to TRBJ1-2; 9 nucleotides agree with TRBD1. This CDR3 has 16 residues. From germline, CDR1 is LNHDA and CDR2 SQIVND (reference sequence). The V segment lost 5 bases and the J segment 5 bases; nucleotides outside the gene matches: 12. In DNA, the CDR3 is TGTGCCAGTAGTTCCCGGGACAGGGCGGAGACTTATGGCTACACCTTC. Residues: CASSSRDRAETYGYTF.

The rearrangement uses TRBV30 and TRBJ2-7; no firm D call. The CDR3 length is 13 residues. CDR1 is GTSNPN and CDR2 is SVGIG in the germline V gene (reference sequence). The ends were cut back, 0 bases at V and 1 base at J, with 7 bases in the middle. CDR3 DNA: TGTGCCTGGAGTGTACAGTCGTCCTACGAGCAGTACTTC. This gives the protein CAWSVQSSYEQYF.

This clone was counted a single time. The genes are TRBV11-2 and TRBJ2-6; 8 bases fit TRBD1. The CDR3 is made up of 19 amino acids. V gave up 3 bases and J gave up 3 bases; unmatched junction bases: 13. CDR1 and CDR2 (germline): SGHAT, FQNNGV. CDR3 loop: CASSFRQGAWESGANVLTF. CDR3 nucleotide sequence: TGTGCCAGCAGCTTTAGGCAGGGGGCTTGGGAGAGTGGGGCCAACGTCCTGACTTTC.